The T cell receptor beta chain described here comes from a study of blood T cell dynamics during melanoma immunotherapy. The time point is: week 3, after first cycle of checkpoint inhibitor. Germline V gene sequence: CDR1 GTSNPN, CDR2 SVGIG (reference sequence). Trimming cost V 0 bases and J 2 bases, with 20 bases left between them. The CDR3 is 17 residues long. Using immunoSEQ multiplex PCR, the repertoire was profiled, and TCRdb retains in-frame clones only, with some absent. The sample contains approximately 29,000 clones, over 80% of which appear only once. This sequence originates from a human donor with melanoma. The V gene is TRBV30, the J gene TRBJ2-7, with a weak D call TRBD2 (5 bases). The source was blood, collected from a patient treated with checkpoint blockade. This chain's CDR3 is CAWSVRGVLPPPYEQYF. In DNA, the CDR3 is TGTGCCTGGAGTGTACGGGGAGTCCTACCGCCCCCCTACGAGCAGTACTTC.